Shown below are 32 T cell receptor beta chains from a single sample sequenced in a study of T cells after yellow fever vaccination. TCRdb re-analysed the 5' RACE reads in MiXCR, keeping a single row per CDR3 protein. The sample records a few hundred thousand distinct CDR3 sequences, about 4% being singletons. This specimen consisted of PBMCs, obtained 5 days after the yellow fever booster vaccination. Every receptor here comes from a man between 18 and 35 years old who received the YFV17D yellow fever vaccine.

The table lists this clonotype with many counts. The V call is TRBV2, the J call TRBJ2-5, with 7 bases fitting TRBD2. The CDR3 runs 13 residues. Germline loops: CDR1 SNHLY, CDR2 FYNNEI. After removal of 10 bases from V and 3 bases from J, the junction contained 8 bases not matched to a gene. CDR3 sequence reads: CATGGTEKETQYF. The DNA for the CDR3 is TGTGCCACCGGGGGGACTGAAAAAGAGACCCAGTACTTC.

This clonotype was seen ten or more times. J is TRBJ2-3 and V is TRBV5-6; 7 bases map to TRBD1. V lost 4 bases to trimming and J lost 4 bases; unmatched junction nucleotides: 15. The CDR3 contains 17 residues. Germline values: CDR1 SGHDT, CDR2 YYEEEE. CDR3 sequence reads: CASSLISGTALADTQYF. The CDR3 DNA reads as TGTGCCAGCAGCCTTATTTCCGGGACAGCCCTCGCAGATACGCAGTATTTT.

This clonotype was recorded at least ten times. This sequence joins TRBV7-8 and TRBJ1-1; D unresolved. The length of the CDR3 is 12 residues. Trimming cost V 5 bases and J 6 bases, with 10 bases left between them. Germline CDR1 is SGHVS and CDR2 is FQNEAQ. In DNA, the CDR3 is TGTGCCAGCAGCCCTAACAGTGCTGAAGCTTTCTTT. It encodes CASSPNSAEAFF.

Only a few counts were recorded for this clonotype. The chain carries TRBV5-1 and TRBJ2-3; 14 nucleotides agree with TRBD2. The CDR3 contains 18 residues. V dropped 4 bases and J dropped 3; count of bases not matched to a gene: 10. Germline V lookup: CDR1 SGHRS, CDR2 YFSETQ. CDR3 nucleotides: TGCGCCAGCAGCCCTACGACTAGCGGGGGGGCGTTTACAGATACGCAGTATTTT. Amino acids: CASSPTTSGGAFTDTQYF.

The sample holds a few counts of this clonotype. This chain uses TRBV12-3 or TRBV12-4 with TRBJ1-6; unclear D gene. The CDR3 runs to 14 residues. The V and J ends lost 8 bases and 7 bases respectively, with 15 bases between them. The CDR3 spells CASAVAGRNSPLHF. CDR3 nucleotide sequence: TGTGCCAGCGCGGTGGCGGGGAGGAATTCACCCCTCCACTTT.

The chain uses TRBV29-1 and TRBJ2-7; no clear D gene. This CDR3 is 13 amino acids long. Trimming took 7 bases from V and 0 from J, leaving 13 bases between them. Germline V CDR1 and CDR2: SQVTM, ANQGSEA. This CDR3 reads CSASPDVSYEQYF. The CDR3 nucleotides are TGCAGCGCTTCTCCAGACGTCTCCTACGAGCAGTACTTC.

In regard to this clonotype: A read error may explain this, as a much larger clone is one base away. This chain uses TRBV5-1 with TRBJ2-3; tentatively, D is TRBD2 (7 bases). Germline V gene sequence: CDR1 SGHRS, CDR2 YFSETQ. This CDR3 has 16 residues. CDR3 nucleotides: TGCGCCAGCAGCTTGGCAAGGGGGGGTCTCACAGATACGCATTATTTT. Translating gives CASSLARGGLTDTHYF.

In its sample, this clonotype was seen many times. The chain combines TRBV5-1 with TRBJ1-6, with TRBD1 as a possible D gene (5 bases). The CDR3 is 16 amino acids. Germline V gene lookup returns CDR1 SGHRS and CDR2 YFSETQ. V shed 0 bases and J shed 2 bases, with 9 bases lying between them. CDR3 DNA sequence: TGCGCCAGCAGCTTGGCTCAGGGAACCTATAATTCACCCCTCCACTTT. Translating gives CASSLAQGTYNSPLHF. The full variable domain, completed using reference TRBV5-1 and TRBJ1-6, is KAGVTQTPRYLIKTRGQQVTLSCSPISGHRSVSWYQQTPGQGLQFLFEYFSETQRNKGNFPGRFSGRQFSNSRSEMNVSTLELGDSALYLCASSLAQGTYNSPLHFGNGTRLTVT.

CDR3 nucleotides: TGCGCCAGCAGCTTGGCGGATCTCTCGGCAGATACGCAGTATTTT. Amino acids: CASSLADLSADTQYF. The gene calls are TRBV5-1 and TRBJ2-3; the D is unclear. Trimming took 0 bases from V and 4 from J, leaving 12 bases between them. CDR1 is SGHRS and CDR2 is YFSETQ in the germline V gene. This CDR3 spans 15 amino acids.

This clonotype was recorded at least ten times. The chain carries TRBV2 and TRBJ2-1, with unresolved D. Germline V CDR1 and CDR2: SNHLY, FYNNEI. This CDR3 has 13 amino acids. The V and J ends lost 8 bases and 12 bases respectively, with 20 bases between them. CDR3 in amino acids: CASLVSFEMRQFF. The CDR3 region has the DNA TGTGCCAGCTTAGTGTCTTTCGAAATGAGGCAGTTCTTC.

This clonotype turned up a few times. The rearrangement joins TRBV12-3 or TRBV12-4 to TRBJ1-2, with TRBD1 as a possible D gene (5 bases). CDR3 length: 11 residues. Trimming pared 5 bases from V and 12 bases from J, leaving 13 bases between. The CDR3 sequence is CASSNAGRNTF. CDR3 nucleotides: TGTGCCAGCAGTAACGCAGGGAGGAACACCTTC.

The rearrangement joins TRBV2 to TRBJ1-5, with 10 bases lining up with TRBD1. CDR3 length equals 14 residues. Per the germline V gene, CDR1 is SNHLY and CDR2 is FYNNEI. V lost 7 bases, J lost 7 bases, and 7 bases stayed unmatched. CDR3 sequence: CASTATGGQQPQHF. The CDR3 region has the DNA TGTGCCAGCACCGCGACAGGGGGCCAGCAGCCCCAGCATTTT.

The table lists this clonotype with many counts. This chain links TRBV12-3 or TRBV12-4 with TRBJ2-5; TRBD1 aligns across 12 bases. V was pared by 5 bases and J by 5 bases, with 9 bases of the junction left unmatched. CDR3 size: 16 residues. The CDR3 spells CASSANRDRGLETQYF. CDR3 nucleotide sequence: TGTGCCAGCAGTGCAAACCGGGACAGGGGGCTTGAGACCCAGTACTTC.

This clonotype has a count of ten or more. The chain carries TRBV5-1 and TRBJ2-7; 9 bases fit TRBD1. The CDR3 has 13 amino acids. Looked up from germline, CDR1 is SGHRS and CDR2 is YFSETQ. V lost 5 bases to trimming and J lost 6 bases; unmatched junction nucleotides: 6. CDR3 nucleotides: TGCGCCAGCAGGAGGGGGACAGGGACCGAGCAGTACGTC. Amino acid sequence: CASRRGTGTEQYV.

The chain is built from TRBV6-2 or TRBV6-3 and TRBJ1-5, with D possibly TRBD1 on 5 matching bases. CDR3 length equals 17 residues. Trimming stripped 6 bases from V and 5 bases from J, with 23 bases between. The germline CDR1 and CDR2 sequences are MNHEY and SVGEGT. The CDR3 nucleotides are TGTGCCAGCAGCCCAATCCCGACTCGGGGGGTTTATCAGCCCCAGCATTTT. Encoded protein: CASSPIPTRGVYQPQHF.

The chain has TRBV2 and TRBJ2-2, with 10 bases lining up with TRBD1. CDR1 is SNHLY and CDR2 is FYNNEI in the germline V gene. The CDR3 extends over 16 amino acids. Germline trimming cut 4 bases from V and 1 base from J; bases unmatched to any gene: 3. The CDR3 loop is CASSGQGARNTGELFF. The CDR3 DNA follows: TGTGCCAGCAGTGGACAGGGGGCGCGGAACACCGGGGAGCTGTTTTTT.

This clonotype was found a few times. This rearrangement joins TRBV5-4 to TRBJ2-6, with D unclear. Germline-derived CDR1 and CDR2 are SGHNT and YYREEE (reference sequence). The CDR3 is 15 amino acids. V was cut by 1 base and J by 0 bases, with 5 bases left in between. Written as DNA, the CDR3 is TGTGCCAGCAGCTTGCCTAGCTCTGGGGCCAACGTCCTGACTTTC. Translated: CASSLPSSGANVLTF.

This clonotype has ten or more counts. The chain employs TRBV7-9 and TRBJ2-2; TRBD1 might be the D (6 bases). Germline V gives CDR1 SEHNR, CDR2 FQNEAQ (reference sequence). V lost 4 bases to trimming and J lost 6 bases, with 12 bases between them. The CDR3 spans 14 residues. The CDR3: CASSWGQVSGELFF. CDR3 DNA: TGTGCCAGCAGCTGGGGGCAAGTGTCCGGGGAGCTGTTTTTT. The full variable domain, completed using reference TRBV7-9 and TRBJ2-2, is DTGVSQNPRHKITKRGQNVTFRCDPISEHNRLYWYRQTLGQGPEFLTYFQNEAQLEKSRLLSDRFSAERPKGSFSTLEIQRTEQGDSAMYLCASSWGQVSGELFFGEGSRLTVL.

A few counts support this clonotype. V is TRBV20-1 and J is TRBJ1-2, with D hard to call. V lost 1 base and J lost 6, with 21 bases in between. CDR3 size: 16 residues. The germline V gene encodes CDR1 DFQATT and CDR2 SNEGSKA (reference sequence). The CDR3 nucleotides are TGCAGTGCTAGAGGGTCGGAACAGCAGAAACGGGATGGCTACACCTTC. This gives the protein CSARGSEQQKRDGYTF.

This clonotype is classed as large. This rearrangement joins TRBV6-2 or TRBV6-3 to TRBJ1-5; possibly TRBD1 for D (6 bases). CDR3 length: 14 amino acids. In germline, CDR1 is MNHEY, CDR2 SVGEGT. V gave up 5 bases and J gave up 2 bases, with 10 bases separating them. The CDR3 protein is CASSAGAGNQPQHF. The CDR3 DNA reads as TGTGCCAGCAGTGCAGGGGCAGGCAATCAGCCCCAGCATTTT.

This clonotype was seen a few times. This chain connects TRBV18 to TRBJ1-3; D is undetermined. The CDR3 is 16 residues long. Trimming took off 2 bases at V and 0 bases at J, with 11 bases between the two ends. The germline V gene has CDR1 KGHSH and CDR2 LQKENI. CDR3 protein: CASSPEDRNSGNTIYF. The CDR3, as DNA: TGTGCCAGCTCACCAGAGGACCGAAACTCTGGAAACACCATATATTTT.

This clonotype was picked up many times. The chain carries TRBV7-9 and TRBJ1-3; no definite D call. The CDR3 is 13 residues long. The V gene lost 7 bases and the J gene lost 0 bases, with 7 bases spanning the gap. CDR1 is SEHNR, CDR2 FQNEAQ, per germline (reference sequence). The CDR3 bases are TGTGCCAGCAAGGTTCCCTCTGGAAACACCATATATTTT. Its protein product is CASKVPSGNTIYF.

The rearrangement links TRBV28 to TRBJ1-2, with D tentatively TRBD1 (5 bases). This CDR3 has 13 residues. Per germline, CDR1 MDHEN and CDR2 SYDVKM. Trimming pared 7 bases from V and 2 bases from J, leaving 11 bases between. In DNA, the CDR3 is TGTGCCAGCACCGCAAGACAGAACTATGGCTACACCTTC. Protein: CASTARQNYGYTF.

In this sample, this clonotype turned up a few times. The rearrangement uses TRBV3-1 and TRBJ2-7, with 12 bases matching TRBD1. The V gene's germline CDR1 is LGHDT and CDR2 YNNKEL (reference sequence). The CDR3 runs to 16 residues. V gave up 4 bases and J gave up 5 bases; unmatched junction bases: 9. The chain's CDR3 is CASSPRGTGGINEQYF. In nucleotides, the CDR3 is TGTGCCAGCAGCCCCCGCGGGACAGGGGGCATCAACGAGCAGTACTTC.

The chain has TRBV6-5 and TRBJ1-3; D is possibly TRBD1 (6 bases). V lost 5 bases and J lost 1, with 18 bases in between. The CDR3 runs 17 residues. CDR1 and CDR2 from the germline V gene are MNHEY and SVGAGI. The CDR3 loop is CASSRTYRAGSGNTIYF. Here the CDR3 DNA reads TGTGCCAGCAGTCGAACCTACAGGGCTGGGTCTGGAAACACCATATATTTT.

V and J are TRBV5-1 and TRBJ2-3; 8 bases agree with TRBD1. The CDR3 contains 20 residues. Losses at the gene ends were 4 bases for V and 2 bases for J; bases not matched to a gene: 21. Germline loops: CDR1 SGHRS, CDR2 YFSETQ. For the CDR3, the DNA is TGCGCCAGCAGCCTCACCGGCCGGGACAGGCGGGGTTCGGACACAGATACGCAGTATTTT. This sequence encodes CASSLTGRDRRGSDTDTQYF. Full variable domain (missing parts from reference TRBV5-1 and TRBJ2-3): KAGVTQTPRYLIKTRGQQVTLSCSPISGHRSVSWYQQTPGQGLQFLFEYFSETQRNKGNFPGRFSGRQFSNSRSEMNVSTLELGDSALYLCASSLTGRDRRGSDTDTQYFGPGTRLTVL.

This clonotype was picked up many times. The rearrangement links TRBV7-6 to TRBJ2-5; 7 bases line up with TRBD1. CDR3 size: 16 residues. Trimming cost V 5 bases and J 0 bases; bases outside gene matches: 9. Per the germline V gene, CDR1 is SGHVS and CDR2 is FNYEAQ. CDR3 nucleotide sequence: TGTGCCAGCAGCCCTTTGGGACAGACGTACCAAGAGACCCAGTACTTC. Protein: CASSPLGQTYQETQYF.

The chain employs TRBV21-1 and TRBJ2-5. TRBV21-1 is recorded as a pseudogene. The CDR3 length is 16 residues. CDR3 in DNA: TGTGCCAGCAGCAAAAACCGTGGCAGGTTGGAAGAGACCCAGTACTTC. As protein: CASSKNRGRLEETQYF.

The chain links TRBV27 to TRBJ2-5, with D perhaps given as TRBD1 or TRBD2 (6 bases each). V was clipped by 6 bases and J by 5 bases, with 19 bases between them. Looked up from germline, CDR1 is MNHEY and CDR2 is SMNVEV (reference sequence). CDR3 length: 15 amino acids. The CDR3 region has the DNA TGTGCCAGCAGGCCCCGATACAGGGCGGGGGAGACCCAGTACTTC. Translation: CASRPRYRAGETQYF.

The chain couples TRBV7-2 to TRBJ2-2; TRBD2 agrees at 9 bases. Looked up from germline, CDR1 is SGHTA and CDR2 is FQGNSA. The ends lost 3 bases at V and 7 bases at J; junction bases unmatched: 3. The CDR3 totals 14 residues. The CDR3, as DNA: TGTGCCAGCAGCTTGGCTAGCGGGGACGGGGAGCTGTTTTTT. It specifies CASSLASGDGELFF.

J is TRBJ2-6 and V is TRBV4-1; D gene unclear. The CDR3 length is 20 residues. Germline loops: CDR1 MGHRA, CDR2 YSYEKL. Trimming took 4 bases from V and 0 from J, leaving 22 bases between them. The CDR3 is CASSPFHYGDTLSGANVLTF. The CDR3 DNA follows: TGCGCCAGCAGCCCCTTTCATTACGGAGACACCCTCTCTGGGGCCAACGTCCTGACTTTC.

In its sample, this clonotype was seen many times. Written as DNA, the CDR3 is TGTGCCAGCAGCTTAGAGGGGAGACCCATCTACGAGCAGTACTTC. This encodes CASSLEGRPIYEQYF. This chain uses TRBV7-9 with TRBJ2-7; possibly TRBD1 or TRBD2 for D (5 bases each). CDR1 and CDR2 from the germline V gene are SEHNR and FQNEAQ (reference sequence). The V end was cut by 1 base, the J end by 3 bases, with 13 bases between. CDR3 length equals 15 residues.